This TCR beta chain was captured by sequencing in a study of OX40 agonist ivuxolimab in advanced cancers. Turning to the study itself: In this cohort, patients received ivuxolimab, an agonistic anti-OX40 (CD134) antibody.

Samples were taken at baseline and on day 1 of cycles 4 and 7. Profiled with immunoSEQ multiplex PCR; TCRdb holds only in-frame clones, not every one. The sample records more than 85,000 clones, about 90% being singletons. Overall study results and limits: The CD4+ and CD8+ T cells in the blood had expanded clonally by week 6 at 0.1 to 3.0 mg/kg. Certain nonresponders likewise exhibited a low normalized T-cell clonal expansion.

A note on this clone: The antigen remains undetermined.

Trimming cost V 5 bases and J 5 bases; bases outside gene matches: 11. CDR3 length: 15 amino acids. In germline, CDR1 is LNHDA, CDR2 SQIVND (reference sequence). The material sequenced was CD4+ or CD8+ T cells sorted from blood, taken in a trial of the OX40 agonist ivuxolimab. This chain connects TRBV19 to TRBJ2-5, with 7 positions matching TRBD2. The TCR originated in an adult with an advanced solid tumor such as melanoma, head and neck, liver or kidney cancer. The CDR3 nucleotides read TGTGCCAGTAGTCGGACTAGGGCCGCCGGGGAGACCCAGTACTTC. This sequence encodes CASSRTRAAGETQYF. Variable domain in full (rest from reference TRBV19 and TRBJ2-5): DGGITQSPKYLFRKEGQNVTLSCEQNLNHDAMYWYRQDPGQGLRLIYYSQIVNDFQKGDIAEGYSVSREKKESFPLTVTSAQKNPTAFYLCASSRTRAAGETQYFGPGTRLLVL.